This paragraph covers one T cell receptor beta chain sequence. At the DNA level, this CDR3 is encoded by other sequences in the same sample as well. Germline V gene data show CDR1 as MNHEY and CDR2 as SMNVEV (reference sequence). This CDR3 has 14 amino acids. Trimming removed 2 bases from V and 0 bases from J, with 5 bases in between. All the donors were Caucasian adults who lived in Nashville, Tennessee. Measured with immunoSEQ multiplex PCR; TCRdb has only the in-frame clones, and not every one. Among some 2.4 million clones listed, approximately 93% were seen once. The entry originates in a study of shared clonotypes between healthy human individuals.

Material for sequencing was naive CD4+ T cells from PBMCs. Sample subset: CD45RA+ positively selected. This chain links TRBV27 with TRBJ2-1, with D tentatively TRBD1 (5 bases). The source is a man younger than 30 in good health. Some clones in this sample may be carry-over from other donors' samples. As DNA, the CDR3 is TGTGCCAGCAGTTTAACAGGCTCCTACAATGAGCAGTTCTTC. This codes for CASSLTGSYNEQFF.